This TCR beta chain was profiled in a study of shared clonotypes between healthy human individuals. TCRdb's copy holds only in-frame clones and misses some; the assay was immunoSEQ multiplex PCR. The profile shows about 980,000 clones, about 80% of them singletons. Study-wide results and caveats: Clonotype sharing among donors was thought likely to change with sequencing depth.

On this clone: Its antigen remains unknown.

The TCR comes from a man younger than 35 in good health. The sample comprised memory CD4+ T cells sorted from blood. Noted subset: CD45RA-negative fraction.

The CDR3 DNA reads TGTGCCAGCAGCGCAGGCCTAGTAACAGATACGCAGTATTTT. Encoded protein: CASSAGLVTDTQYF. The chain uses TRBV5-6 and TRBJ2-3; no definite D call. The CDR3 length is 14 residues. V was clipped by 4 bases and J by 3 bases, with 12 bases between them. CDR1 and CDR2 (germline): SGHDT, YYEEEE. The full variable domain, completed using reference TRBV5-6 and TRBJ2-3, is DAGVTQSPTHLIKTRGQQVTLRCSPKSGHDTVSWYQQALGQGPQFIFQYYEEEERQRGNFPDRFSGHQFPNYSSELNVNALLLGDSALYLCASSAGLVTDTQYFGPGTRLTVL.